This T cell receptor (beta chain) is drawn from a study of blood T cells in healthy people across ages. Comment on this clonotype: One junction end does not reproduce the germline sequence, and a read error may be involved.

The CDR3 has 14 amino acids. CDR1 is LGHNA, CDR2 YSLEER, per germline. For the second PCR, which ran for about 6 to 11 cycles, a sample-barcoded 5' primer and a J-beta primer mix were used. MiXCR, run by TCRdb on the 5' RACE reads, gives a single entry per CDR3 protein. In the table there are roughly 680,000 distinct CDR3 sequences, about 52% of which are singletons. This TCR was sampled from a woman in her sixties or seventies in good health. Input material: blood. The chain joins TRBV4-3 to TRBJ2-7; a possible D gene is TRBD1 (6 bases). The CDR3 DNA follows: TGTGCCAGCAGCCAAGCAGGGGACTCCTACGAGCAGTACTTC. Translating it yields CASSQAGDSYEQYF.